This TCR beta chain comes out of a study of cytomegalovirus exposure and HLA in healthy donors. Findings and caveats of the study: Relative to the roughly 700-donor mean, N-insertions were reportedly fewer in an Asian-associated ancestry cluster in a later analysis. A missense DCLRE1C variant was associated with V- and J-gene trimming of TCR beta chains in a later analysis, and an independent cohort replicated the association. Cytomegalovirus-associated TCR beta chains were listed, numbering 164.

The ends were cut back, 8 bases at V and 3 bases at J, with 13 bases in the middle. Germline CDR1 is LNHDA and CDR2 is SQIVND (reference sequence). CDR3 size: 14 residues. About this clone: Its matching antigen is unknown.

The PCR had 60 Vbeta and 13 Jbeta primers. The table came from immunoSEQ multiplex PCR; TCRdb's copy has only in-frame clones and leaves some out. The profile shows 150,000 to 200,000 clones, over 60% of them singletons. The chain combines TRBV19 with TRBJ1-4; possible D gene TRBD1, 6 bases. The sequence came from a woman aged 25 to 39 in good health and CMV-seronegative. Sequencing was done on a sample of PBMCs. CDR3 protein: CASAFGTSNEKLFF. The DNA for the CDR3 is TGTGCCAGTGCCTTCGGGACATCTAATGAAAAACTGTTTTTT.